This is a list of T cell receptor beta chains from one sample in a study of glioma-infiltrating T cells. TCRdb re-analysed the multiplex PCR reads in MiXCR, keeping a single row per CDR3 protein. This sample has around 97,000 distinct CDR3 sequences, with less than 30% found just once. The sequenced sample consisted of glioma tissue, nonneoplastic brain tissue, or PBMCs (not recorded which). These receptors were taken from a human donor with low-grade glioma or glioblastoma, undergoing nonglioma brain surgery, or in good health (not recorded which). Each CDR3 is given with its conserved first and last residue. The D gene is left open where the match is weak. Expanded clones get a size class; other rows say once, few or many, or leave the size out.

TGTGCCAGCTCACCTCCTTCTAGCACAGATACGCAGTATTTT | CASSPPSSTDTQYF | few | TRBJ2-3 | 14 | TRBV18 | -
TGTGCCAGCAGCTTAGCGGGGGTTGGGGCCAACGTCCTGACTTTC | CASSLAGVGANVLTF | - | TRBJ2-6 | 15 | TRBV7-3 | TRBD2
TGTGCCAGCAGCTTATTCCCACAGATGAACACTGAAGCTTTCTTT | CASSLFPQMNTEAFF | - | TRBJ1-1 | 15 | TRBV7-3 | -
TGTGCCAGCAGTGAAATGCATATAAGTACAACTAATGAAAAACTGTTTTTT | CASSEMHISTTNEKLFF | many | TRBJ1-4 | 17 | TRBV2 | -
TGTGCCAGCAGGGGACAGGTTGGACAGCCCCAGCATTTT | CASRGQVGQPQHF | many | TRBJ1-5 | 13 | TRBV28 | TRBD1
TGTGCCAGCAGAACTTCCCCGGGACAGGGGCGCGGAGATACGCAGTATTTT | CASRTSPGQGRGDTQYF | many | TRBJ2-3 | 17 | TRBV7-2 | TRBD1
TGTGCCAGCTCACCACCCATGCCTTCGGGACAGATAAATCAGCCCCAGCATTTT | CASSPPMPSGQINQPQHF | - | TRBJ1-5 | 18 | TRBV18 | TRBD1
TGTGCCAGCAGCTTACTAGCGGCGAATGAGCAGTTCTTC | CASSLLAANEQFF | many | TRBJ2-1 | 13 | TRBV11-1 | TRBD2
TGTGCCAGCAGCCTCGGACTAGCGAGCGAGACCCAGTACTTC | CASSLGLASETQYF | many | TRBJ2-5 | 14 | TRBV27 | TRBD2
TGTGCCAGCAGCCCAAGGGGGGGGAGCTCCTACACCGGGGAGCTGTTTTTT | CASSPRGGSSYTGELFF | - | TRBJ2-2 | 17 | TRBV7-9 | -
TGTGCCAGCAGTTGGGGTGGGTCACGCTATGGCTACACATTC | CASSWGGSRYGYTF | - | TRBJ1-2 | 14 | TRBV12-3/TRBV12-4 | -
TGCAGTGCTAGTGGGGACGGCGGTGGTCGCTATGGCTACACCTTC | CSASGDGGGRYGYTF | many | TRBJ1-2 | 15 | TRBV20-1 | -
TGTGCTAGCAGCTTAAGTTGTCCAGACCTAAACTATGGCTACACCTTC | CASSLSCPDLNYGYTF | - | TRBJ1-2 | 16 | TRBV7-6 | -
TGTGCCAGCAGTGATCAGGCTGGTTCACCCCTCCACTTT | CASSDQAGSPLHF | - | TRBJ1-6 | 13 | TRBV6-4 | -
TGTGCCAGTAGACCGTGGGACAGGGCGGCTGGGGCCAACGTCCTGACTTTC | CASRPWDRAAGANVLTF | - | TRBJ2-6 | 17 | TRBV19 | TRBD1
TGCGCCAGCAGCCAAGATCGGGCGGTTCACTATGGCTACACCTTC | CASSQDRAVHYGYTF | - | TRBJ1-2 | 15 | TRBV4-3 | -
TGTGCCAGCAGTGAATGGGCCGACAATGAGCAGTTCTTC | CASSEWADNEQFF | many | TRBJ2-1 | 13 | TRBV6-1 | -
TGCGCCAGCAGCTTTGGGGATAGCGGGGGTGAGGAGCAGTACTTC | CASSFGDSGGEEQYF | - | TRBJ2-7 | 15 | TRBV5-1 | TRBD2
TGTGCCAGCAGCTACCGGGACCCCGGGCAGCCCCAGCATTTT | CASSYRDPGQPQHF | many | TRBJ1-5 | 14 | TRBV7-2 | -
TGCAGTGCACTACGGACTGCCTCCTACAATGAGCAGTTCTTC | CSALRTASYNEQFF | many | TRBJ2-1 | 14 | TRBV20-1 | -
TGTGCCAGCAGTTCTCTACAGTCAGCCAAAAACATTCAGTACTTC | CASSSLQSAKNIQYF | many | TRBJ2-4 | 15 | TRBV27 | -
TGTGCCAGCAGCCACCCACAGGGAGCTGGAAACACCATATATTTT | CASSHPQGAGNTIYF | many | TRBJ1-3 | 15 | TRBV3-1 | -
TGTGCCAGCTCACATCCGTTGGGACAGAAGTCGACGAATAGCAATCAGCCCCAGCATTTT | CASSHPLGQKSTNSNQPQHF | many | TRBJ1-5 | 20 | TRBV18 | TRBD1
TGCGCCAGCAGCCGGGGAACAGGGGGCCCGGATGAGCAGTACTTC | CASSRGTGGPDEQYF | few | TRBJ2-7 | 15 | TRBV5-1 | TRBD1
TGTGCCAGTAGGTGGGGATTATGGGACAATCAGCCCCAGCATTTT | CASRWGLWDNQPQHF | - | TRBJ1-5 | 15 | TRBV19 | -
TGTGCCAGCAGTCCTCACTCAGATACGCAGTATTTT | CASSPHSDTQYF | many | TRBJ2-3 | 12 | TRBV28 | -